A selection of T cell receptor beta chains follows, all from one sample in a study of technical replicates of blood from a few donors. This table comes from immunoSEQ multiplex PCR, and its TCRdb copy is limited to in-frame clones, with some not included. The sample holds approximately 88,000 clones; 90% to 97% are singletons and the top ten take just over 0.3%. Material for sequencing was T cells isolated from PBMCs. These receptors were taken from a human donor in good health. CDR3s include the opening cysteine and the closing phenylalanine or tryptophan.

CDR3 protein: CASSFFRESGYTF
CDR3 length: 13
V gene: TRBV28

CDR3 protein: CASGLVLAGEDEQFF
CDR3 length: 15
V gene: TRBV12-5

CDR3 protein: CASRGRGFLNEKLFF
CDR3 length: 15
V gene: TRBV13

CDR3 protein: CASSLTWEAAGELFF
CDR3 length: 15
V gene: TRBV11-3

CDR3 protein: CASSQDQGTGSFNEQFF
CDR3 length: 17
V gene: TRBV4-2

CDR3 protein: CASSQIQTGGTGELFF
CDR3 length: 16
V gene: TRBV27

CDR3 protein: CASTGGRVREQFF
CDR3 length: 13
V gene: TRBV19

CDR3 protein: CASSRTELATSYEQYF
CDR3 length: 16
V gene: TRBV5-1

CDR3 protein: CASSRLATGSETQYF
CDR3 length: 15
V gene: TRBV7-2

CDR3 protein: CASSYRQGTTNEKLFF
CDR3 length: 16
V gene: TRBV13

CDR3 protein: CASSLGYFITDTQYF
CDR3 length: 15
V gene: TRBV7-2

CDR3 protein: CASRYRGQGDTQYF
CDR3 length: 14
V gene: TRBV5-5

CDR3 protein: CASQGIEAFF
CDR3 length: 10
V gene: TRBV28

CDR3 protein: CASSLIASGGGETQYF
CDR3 length: 16
V gene: TRBV5-1

CDR3 protein: CASSIDQGLYNEQFF
CDR3 length: 15
V gene: TRBV19

CDR3 protein: CASSFMIAGGWGTGELFF
CDR3 length: 18
V gene: TRBV7-8

CDR3 protein: CASSFGTGLAFEQYF
CDR3 length: 15
V gene: TRBV19

CDR3 protein: CASSPRDYLHNEQFF
CDR3 length: 15
V gene: TRBV13

CDR3 protein: CASSINFQYNQPQHF
CDR3 length: 15
V gene: TRBV19

CDR3 protein: CASSMPGQGDYGYTF
CDR3 length: 15
V gene: TRBV19

CDR3 protein: CASSLRGGSEQFF
CDR3 length: 13
V gene: TRBV4-3

CDR3 protein: CASSLRGAGEGEQFF
CDR3 length: 15
V gene: TRBV4-3

CDR3 protein: CASSEPSGLAGGPPYNEQFF
CDR3 length: 20
V gene: TRBV10-1

CDR3 protein: CASSPSGSSYNEQFF
CDR3 length: 15
V gene: TRBV5-6

CDR3 protein: CASSYRLGNQPQHF
CDR3 length: 14
V gene: TRBV27

CDR3 protein: CASSLGSGEAFF
CDR3 length: 12
V gene: TRBV7-2

CDR3 protein: CASSLVTSGRVETQYF
CDR3 length: 16
V gene: TRBV5-4

CDR3 protein: CASGHLNTGELFF
CDR3 length: 13
V gene: TRBV11-1

CDR3 protein: CASSLGQGPSLGGELFF
CDR3 length: 17
V gene: TRBV7-3

CDR3 protein: CASSLTGGAPREETQYF
CDR3 length: 17
V gene: TRBV7-3

CDR3 protein: CASSPIFTGYSYEQYF
CDR3 length: 16
V gene: TRBV28

CDR3 protein: CASSVSNTGELFF
CDR3 length: 13
V gene: TRBV25-1

CDR3 protein: CASSVELFSSYNEQFF
CDR3 length: 16
V gene: TRBV9